The present TCR beta chain was sequenced within a study of CD8+ T cells in alopecia areata. The overall study: Patients received oral tofacitinib, 5 to 10 mg twice daily, for moderate-to-severe alopecia areata. Study findings and constraints: Patients showed less clear TCR sequence sharing than mice, possibly partly because of HLA diversity. Many expanded lesional clones stayed in scalp and blood while on tofacitinib.

The treatment was: oral pan-JAK inhibitor, 5-10 mg twice daily. Isolated RNA was reverse transcribed into cDNA used as the sequencing template. Generated by immunoSEQ multiplex PCR, the TCRdb table keeps only in-frame clones and is missing some. Here the sample spans under 150,000 clones, about 50% being singletons. This clone was detected only a few times. Its antigen is unknown. This clonotype was sampled from a human donor with alopecia areata. Here the sequenced sample was CD4+ T cells sorted from blood, taken at week 4, from a patient treated with tofacitinib.

CDR3 sequence (DNA): TGTGCCAGCAGCTTCCTCGGGGGACAGCCCCAGCATTTT. Protein sequence: CASSFLGGQPQHF. The V call is TRBV7-2, the J call TRBJ1-5; TRBD1 might be the D (5 bases). V was pared by 3 bases and J by 7 bases, with 10 bases between. Germline CDR1 is SGHTA and CDR2 is FQGNSA. CDR3 size: 13 residues.